Sequencing of this T cell receptor (beta chain) was carried out in a study of cytomegalovirus exposure and HLA in healthy donors (TCRdb year 2017). About the study as a whole: An earlier analysis of approximately 640 of the donors reported about 250 Gb of sequence data and roughly 100 million unique TCR beta sequences from some 180 million T cells. The later analysis used no new phenotypic data to find candidate immune exposures, relying instead on TCR beta sequences and their occurrence across donors. All discovery cohort repertoires had been generated on a single sequencing platform. The number of donors typed differed by locus, with about 629-630 for A, B, C, DRB1 and DQB1, around 500 for DQA1, 600 to 610 for DPA1, and 450 to 480 for DPB1. Genome-wide SNP genotypes for about 65% of the roughly 670 donors were used in a later genetic analysis, which treated that subset as a discovery cohort. Among 350 to 400 genotyped donors of the cohort, an average of around 240,000 unique TCR beta nucleotide sequences were sequenced per donor, roughly a sixth of them non-productive. An early release that covered more than 550 HLA-typed donors contained about 300 gigabases of sequencing data and around 80 million unique TCR sequences. Donor age, sex, ethnicity and CMV serostatus were collected together with the repertoire data. The study profiled the T cell repertoires of hundreds of subjects by immunosequencing and related them to cytomegalovirus serostatus. HLA typing included class I and class II loci at four-digit resolution. In addition to the first cohort of 666 subjects, a separate validation cohort of over 90 different subjects was used. Of the roughly 400 genotyped donors, around 81% fell in the genetic ancestry cluster associated with self-reported Caucasian donors. A later analysis re-examined previously published TCR beta repertoires from 610 or so donors and added high-resolution HLA genotyping to investigate patterns of TCR occurrence. An earlier analysis of 587 of the donors used high-throughput TCR beta sequencing to judge whether each TCR beta V gene segment behaved as functional or pseudogenic. About 5 DR-DQ haplotypes were handled as single units for association and clustering, since linkage in the cohort was strong. High-throughput TCR immunosequencing, statistical association of individual TCRs with disease status, and machine learning were combined to predict cytomegalovirus infection status. The study was designed to test whether signatures of past pathogen exposure could be identified by cataloging public T cell receptors. Results the study describes overall, beyond this receptor: According to a later analysis, parvovirus B19, influenza, CMV and Epstein-Barr virus appeared linked to several top co-occurrence clusters. Linkage disequilibrium might explain the correlated functional status among segregating V segments, but an unknown experimental factor could not be ruled out. An earlier analysis of some 560 of the donors showed that most TCR beta V segments appeared in productive rearrangements either about 87% or about 30% of the time, which broadly matched IMGT annotations. The sequencing pipeline was judged likely to have produced a cluster of highly shared sequence variants as a technical artifact. In this cohort, only TCR beta chains were sequenced, and detectable features were limited by the absence of alpha or paired-chain data. A further reported finding was that TCR beta sequences accurately predicted the HLA-A and HLA-B alleles for most subjects in the first cohort. In a later analysis, most CMV-associated TCR beta chains were found to appear HLA-restricted, with HLA associations seemingly driven largely by CMV exposure. Immune exposure information for the cohort was limited to CMV serostatus. Most TCR sequences were observed very rarely across donors, whereas some public TCRs were present in many individuals. At a false discovery rate of 0.05, a later analysis linked 16,951 TCR beta sequences to specific HLA alleles. In vitro tests confirmed that a few of the cytomegalovirus-associated TCR beta chains recognize cytomegalovirus antigens. A later genetic analysis associated a missense DCLRE1C variant with V-gene and J-gene trimming of TCR beta chains, and an independent cohort replicated the association. Some IMGT-functional V segments, including TRBV6-2 and TRBV6-3, could not be distinguished by the 87-base-pair reads and were therefore excluded. When HLA alleles, especially DR and DQ, strongly co-occurred, attributing TCR associations to individual alleles was difficult. The classifier was reported to diagnose cytomegalovirus status with high specificity and sensitivity in both the original cohort and the validation cohort. The authors suggested that the approach could potentially be extended to other disease states and immunological phenotypes. The earlier analysis of fewer than 750 of the donors excluded roughly 17 rarely observed V segments, including chromosome 9 orphons, because counts were too low. Because some donors lacked HLA typing at each locus, the association tests relied only on the typed subset. Compared with the approximately 670-donor mean, donors in an Asian-associated ancestry cluster had fewer N-insertions in productive TCRs, according to a later genetic analysis. A total of fewer than 200 TCR beta chains were listed by the study as associated with cytomegalovirus. Presence/absence analyses assumed roughly uniform sequencing depth across donors, an assumption that may not hold. According to a later analysis, TCR association rates differed among HLA loci, with DRB1 alleles showing the most associated TCRs and HLA-C alleles showing the fewest. In a later analysis, HLA-associated TCR beta chains were found to be more clonally expanded and to have lower generation probabilities than equally common non-associated chains.

The cohort was made up of around 720 healthy bone marrow donors. At the time of sampling, all cohort members were nominally healthy, though unrecorded immune exposures were likely present. The donor was CMV seronegative and belonged to the group of 352 seronegative cohort members. Every donor gave a peripheral blood sample, and the peripheral blood mononuclear cells from that sample were used for TCR beta sequencing. Genomic DNA extraction from the blood cell samples was performed with the Qiagen DNeasy Blood Extraction Kit. At the junction V is shortened by 3 bases and J by 6 bases, with 17 bases in between. According to the germline V gene (reference sequence), CDR1 reads MNHEY and CDR2 reads SMNVEV. Taken from cysteine to phenylalanine, the CDR3 has 16 residues. Solely the CDR3 DNA is kept, with 48 bases framed from the first base. Concerning this clone: Its recognized antigen is unknown.

The method was the immunoSEQ multiplex PCR assay. For the multiplex PCR, a mixture combining 60 forward primers for TCR Vbeta segments and 13 reverse primers for TCR Jbeta segments was used. The CDR3 region of rearranged TCR beta genes was amplified from genomic DNA with a multiplex PCR assay. The Illumina HiSeq System was used to sequence the amplified TCR beta libraries as 87-base-pair reads. Per the source publication's procedure: In a later analysis, tens of millions of unique TCR beta chains were counted across the 666 repertoires, and approximately 11 million of these chains were shared by at least two donors. Raw reads were error-corrected and collapsed into unique sequences with a nearest-neighbor algorithm that merged closely related sequences to remove PCR and sequencing errors. V, D and J gene segments were assigned by aligning CDR3 sequences to IMGT reference sequences. For a sequence to be retained, at least a six-nucleotide match to both a V gene segment and a J gene segment was required. Rearrangements were called productive when the CDR3 lacked stop codons and stayed in frame with V and J; all others were non-productive. CDR3 was defined according to IMGT convention as the region running from the second conserved V-encoded cysteine to the conserved J-encoded phenylalanine. Sequences without an unambiguous match to a single V gene segment were excluded from the earlier analysis of a few hundred of the donors. An earlier analysis of 500 to 600 of the donors classified V segments as functional when productive rearrangements were above 56.7% and as segregating when the standard deviation between donors was above 5%. A statistical classification framework was built to diagnose cytomegalovirus status from the catalog of TCR beta chain sequences. V and J gene assignment, in a later analysis, came from comparing TCR nucleotide sequences with IMGT/GENE-DB human TR gene sequences. Using the TCRdist pipeline, a later analysis assigned CDR3 sequences along with most-parsimonious VDJ recombination scenarios. In a later analysis, every TCR beta chain was defined by the combination of its CDR3 amino acid sequence and its V-gene family, and reads without a unique V-gene family were dropped. In a later analysis, a few hundred highly shared, low-generation-probability nucleotide sequences were removed to address suspected cross-contamination and a sequencing artifact. In a later analysis, a clonal expansion index for each public chain was calculated from normalized within-repertoire ranks of inferred template counts. Generation probabilities in a later analysis came from a VDJ recombination model fitted to out-of-frame rearrangements, and those results were checked against IGoR. Hypergeometric tests were used in a later analysis to score TCR-TCR, TCR-HLA and TCR-CMV co-occurrence, with a repertoire-size bias correction applied to the TCR pairs. In a later analysis, false discovery rates were estimated by permuting HLA or CMV assignments 20 times. In a later analysis, co-occurring TCRs were grouped with DBSCAN, and TCRdist sequence similarity was added when clustering was performed within HLA-allele-positive subsets. For co-occurrence clustering, repertoires with fewer than 30,000 or more than 120,000 public chains were excluded, along with roughly 5 repertoires with anomalous nucleotide sharing. TCRdb holds this immuneACCESS table with in-frame rearrangements only. Some clones are missing; in checked studies, unresolved V genes explain under half, and the rest has no known cause. For V, J and clone size, that table is used; D and trimming come from the DNA. The sample has tens of thousands of clones on record. Approximately 2.9% of the sample is taken by the ten largest.

This TCR was sampled from a man in his forties or fifties in good health and CMV-seronegative. In this chain, TRBV27 is recombined with TRBJ2-2; TRBD1 is possibly the D segment (6 matching bases). Source material: PBMCs. The base sequence is TGTGCCAGCAGTTTGGAAGGGGGTACCGTGGCCGGGGAGCTGTTTTTT. This translates into CASSLEGGTVAGELFF.